This T cell receptor beta chain emerged from a study of blood T cell repertoires in COVID-19. Looking at the study overall: COVID-19 samples from acute and convalescent phases originated in the United States, Italy and Spain.

The V gene's germline CDR1 is SGHNT and CDR2 YYREEE (reference sequence). Trimming removed 7 bases from V and 2 bases from J; junction bases left unmatched: 8. The CDR3 is made up of 16 amino acids. Original analysis: Amplification of reference gene primers provided the estimated nucleated cell counts. Profiled with immunoSEQ multiplex PCR; TCRdb holds only in-frame clones, not every one. That table gives V, J and clone size, and the DNA gave D and trimming. In the table there are tens of thousands of clones, approximately 90% of which are singletons. Sequences were obtained from peripheral blood. The V and J genes are TRBV5-4 and TRBJ2-3, with TRBD2 matching over 12 bases. The TCR was taken from a man in his 70s with acute or convalescent COVID-19. The CDR3 reads CASRLAGVRATDTQYF. The CDR3 bases are TGTGCCAGCCGACTAGCGGGAGTAAGGGCCACAGATACGCAGTATTTT.